This record covers a single T cell receptor (beta chain). Its antigen is currently not known. Per-base quality was not reported, and no clone a single base away is much larger than it. Collaborating institutions collected whole blood in K2EDTA tubes following their own protocols. Collaborator samples were shipped for TCRbeta analysis as frozen whole blood, isolated PBMCs, or DNA extracted from either sample type. The immunoSEQ Assay, a bias-controlled multiplex PCR, was used to amplify TCRbeta CDR3 regions from genomic DNA. Regarding the original processing steps: Nucleated cell counts per sample were estimated from amplification of reference gene primers within the assay. To quantify the absolute abundance of each unique TCRbeta CDR3 rearrangement, sequence reads were collapsed and filtered. For each sample, productive Simpson clonality was calculated by taking the square root of Simpson's diversity index across productive rearrangements. As stored in TCRdb, this immuneACCESS dataset retains in-frame rearrangements with V and J assigned. A fraction of the clones does not appear; measured against another copy, unresolved V genes explain less than half of the discrepancy, and the remainder lacks a known reason. V, J and clone size are those of that table, while D and trimming were read from the DNA. This sample comprises 150,000 to 200,000 clones, roughly nine tenths of them detected only once. The biggest ten clones account for more than 0.7% of the sample.

This sample is part of a study of blood T cell repertoires in COVID-19 (dated by TCRdb to the early 2020s). Looking at the study overall: Samples covering the acute and convalescent phases of COVID-19 were provided by collaborators in the United States, Italy and Spain. The material from the prospective study consisted of cDNA or gDNA derived from T cells, B-cell-depleted T cells, or PBMCs. The dataset comprised deeply sampled blood TCRbeta repertoires from subjects exposed to, actively infected with, or recovered from COVID-19. A freely available public database, intended as a resource for researchers studying the immune response to SARS-CoV-2, is where the repertoires were released. Samples were obtained from the ongoing ImmuneRACE study (first 160 participants) and from 1,254 subjects provided by 6 global collaborators. Sample metadata almost always included a de-identified subject ID, COVID-19 status, age in years and sex. Where available, HLA class I and class II types were taken from metadata supplied by the sample provider and were not determined by assay-based typing.

Beyond this particular receptor, the publication reports: The amount of clinical and demographic metadata varied by source and participant and was provided uncurated.

This TCR came from a woman in her 70s with acute or convalescent COVID-19. Material: peripheral blood.

The CDR3 protein is CASSPGQGKAEAFF. The nucleotide sequence is given as TGTGCCAGCTCCCCCGGACAGGGGAAGGCTGAAGCTTTCTTT. The rearranged chain carries TRBV18 and TRBJ1-1; 9 central nucleotides agree with TRBD1. Taken from the germline V gene, the CDR1 and CDR2 loops are KGHSH and LQKENI. Inclusive of the bounding cysteine and phenylalanine, the CDR3 is 14 residues long. Kept here is only the CDR3 DNA, which spans 42 bases and is read in frame from base 1. At the junction V is shortened by 6 bases and J by 6 bases; bases outside the gene matches: 8.